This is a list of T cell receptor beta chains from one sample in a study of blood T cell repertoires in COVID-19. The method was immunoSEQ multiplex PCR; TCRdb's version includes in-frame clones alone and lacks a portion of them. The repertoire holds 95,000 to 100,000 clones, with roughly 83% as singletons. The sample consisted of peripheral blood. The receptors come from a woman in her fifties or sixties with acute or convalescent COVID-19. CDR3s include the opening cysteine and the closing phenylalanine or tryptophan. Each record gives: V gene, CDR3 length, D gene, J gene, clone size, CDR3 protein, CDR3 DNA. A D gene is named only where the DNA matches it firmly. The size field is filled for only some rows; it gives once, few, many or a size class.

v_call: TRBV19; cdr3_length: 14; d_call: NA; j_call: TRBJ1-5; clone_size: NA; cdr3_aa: CASSAQGKNQPQHF; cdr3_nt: TGTGCCAGTAGTGCTCAGGGGAAGAATCAGCCCCAGCATTTT
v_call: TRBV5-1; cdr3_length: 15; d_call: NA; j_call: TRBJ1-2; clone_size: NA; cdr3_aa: CASSAGQFPYYGYTF; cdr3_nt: TGCGCCAGCAGCGCTGGACAGTTCCCTTACTATGGCTACACCTTC
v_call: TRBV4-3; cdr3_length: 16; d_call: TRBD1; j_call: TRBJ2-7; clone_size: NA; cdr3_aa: CASSQEVSAGGYEQYF; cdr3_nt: TGCGCCAGCAGCCAAGAGGTTTCGGCAGGGGGTTACGAGCAGTACTTC
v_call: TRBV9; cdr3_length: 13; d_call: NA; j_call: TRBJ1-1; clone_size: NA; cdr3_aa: CASSVSYRGEAFF; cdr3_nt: TGTGCCAGCAGCGTATCGTATAGGGGTGAAGCTTTCTTT
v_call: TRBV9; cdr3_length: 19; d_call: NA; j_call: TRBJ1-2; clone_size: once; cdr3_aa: CASSVDLAGEGRVSNGYTF; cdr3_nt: TGTGCCAGCAGCGTAGATTTAGCGGGAGAGGGAAGAGTTTCGAATGGCTACACCTTC
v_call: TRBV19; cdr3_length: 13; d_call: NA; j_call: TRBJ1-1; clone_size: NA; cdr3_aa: CASTPRGWNEAFF; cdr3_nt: TGTGCCAGTACCCCGCGGGGGTGGAATGAAGCTTTCTTT
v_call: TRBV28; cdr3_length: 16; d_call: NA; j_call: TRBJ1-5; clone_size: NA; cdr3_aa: CASSLWMPGGNQPQHF; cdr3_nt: TGTGCCAGCAGTTTATGGATGCCAGGGGGCAATCAGCCCCAGCATTTT
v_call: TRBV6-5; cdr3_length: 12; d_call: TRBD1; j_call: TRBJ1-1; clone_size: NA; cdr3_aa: CASSFTGGKAFF; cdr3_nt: TGTGCCAGCAGTTTTACAGGGGGGAAGGCTTTCTTT
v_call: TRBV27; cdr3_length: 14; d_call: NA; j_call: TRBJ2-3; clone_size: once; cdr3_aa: CASSGATDADTQYF; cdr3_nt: TGTGCCAGTTCAGGGGCCACTGACGCAGATACGCAGTATTTT
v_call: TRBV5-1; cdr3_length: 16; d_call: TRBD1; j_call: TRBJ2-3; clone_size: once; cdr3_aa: CASSYYSTGSTDTQYF; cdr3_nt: TGCGCCAGCAGTTATTACTCGACAGGGTCCACAGATACGCAGTATTTT
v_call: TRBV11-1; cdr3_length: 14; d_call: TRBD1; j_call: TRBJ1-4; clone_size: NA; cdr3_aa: CASSLDRGSEKLFF; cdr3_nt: TGTGCCAGCAGCCTCGACAGGGGAAGTGAAAAACTGTTTTTT
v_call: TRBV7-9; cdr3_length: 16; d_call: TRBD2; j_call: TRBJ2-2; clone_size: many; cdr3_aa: CASSLQSGGNTGELFF; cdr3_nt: TGTGCCAGCAGCTTACAATCCGGGGGGAATACCGGGGAGCTGTTTTTT
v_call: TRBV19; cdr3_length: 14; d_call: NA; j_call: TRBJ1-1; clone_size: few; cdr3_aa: CASSVLDRNTEAFF; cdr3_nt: TGTGCCAGTAGTGTTTTGGACAGAAACACTGAAGCTTTCTTT
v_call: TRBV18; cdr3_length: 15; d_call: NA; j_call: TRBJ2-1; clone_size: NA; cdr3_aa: CASSPGAGGYNEQFF; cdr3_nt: TGTGCCAGCTCACCAGGGGCAGGGGGGTACAATGAGCAGTTCTTC
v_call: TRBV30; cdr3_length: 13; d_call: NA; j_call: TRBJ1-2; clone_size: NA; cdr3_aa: CAWRPGLDYGYTF; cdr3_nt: TGTGCCTGGAGACCGGGACTGGACTATGGCTACACCTTC
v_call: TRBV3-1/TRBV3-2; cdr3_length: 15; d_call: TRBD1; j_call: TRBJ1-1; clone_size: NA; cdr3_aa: CASSRTGTANTEAFF; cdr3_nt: TGTGCCAGCAGCCGCACCGGGACAGCGAACACTGAAGCTTTCTTT
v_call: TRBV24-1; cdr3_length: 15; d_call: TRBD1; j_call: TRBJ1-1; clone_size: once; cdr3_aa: CATSDSTGGNTEAFF; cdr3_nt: TGTGCCACCAGTGATTCTACAGGGGGGAACACTGAAGCTTTCTTT
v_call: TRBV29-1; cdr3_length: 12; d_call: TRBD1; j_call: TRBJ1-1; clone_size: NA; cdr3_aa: CSTRQGDTEAFF; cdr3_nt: TGCAGCACACGACAGGGGGACACTGAAGCTTTCTTT
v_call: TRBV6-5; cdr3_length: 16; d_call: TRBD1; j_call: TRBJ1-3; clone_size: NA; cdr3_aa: CASSYQRQGSGNTIYF; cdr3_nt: TGTGCCAGCAGTTACCAACGACAGGGGTCTGGAAACACCATATATTTT
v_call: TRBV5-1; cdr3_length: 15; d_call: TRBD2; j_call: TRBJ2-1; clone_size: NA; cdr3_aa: CASSRTSGESNEQFF; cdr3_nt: TGCGCCAGCAGCCGGACTAGCGGGGAAAGCAATGAGCAGTTCTTC
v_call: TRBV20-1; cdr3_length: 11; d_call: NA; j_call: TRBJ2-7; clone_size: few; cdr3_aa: CSASSGHEQYF; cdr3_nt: TGCAGTGCTAGTTCAGGGCACGAGCAGTACTTC
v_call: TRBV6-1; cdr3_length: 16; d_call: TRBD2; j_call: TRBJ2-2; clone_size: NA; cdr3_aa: CASSVSSGGYTGELFF; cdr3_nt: TGTGCCAGCAGTGTTTCGAGCGGGGGGTACACCGGGGAGCTGTTTTTT
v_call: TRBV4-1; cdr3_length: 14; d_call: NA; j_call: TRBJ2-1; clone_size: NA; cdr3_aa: CASSQTILNNEQFF; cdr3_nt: TGCGCCAGCAGCCAGACTATTCTAAACAATGAGCAGTTCTTC
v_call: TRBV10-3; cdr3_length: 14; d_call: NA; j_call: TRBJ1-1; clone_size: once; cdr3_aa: CAIRTSTGEPEAFF; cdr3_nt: TGTGCCATCAGGACTTCAACAGGAGAGCCTGAAGCTTTCTTT
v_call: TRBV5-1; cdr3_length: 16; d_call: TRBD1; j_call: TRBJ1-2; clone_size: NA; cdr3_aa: CASSPGTDRGFYGYTF; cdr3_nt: TGCGCCAGCAGCCCCGGTACGGACAGGGGTTTTTATGGCTACACCTTC
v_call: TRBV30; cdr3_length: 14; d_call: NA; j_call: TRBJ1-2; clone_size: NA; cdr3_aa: CAWSVRGGVYGYTF; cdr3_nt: TGTGCCTGGAGTGTACGTGGGGGGGTCTATGGCTACACCTTC
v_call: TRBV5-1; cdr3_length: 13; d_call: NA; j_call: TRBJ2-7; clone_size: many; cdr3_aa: CASSFDRAYEQYF; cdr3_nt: TGCGCCAGCAGCTTTGACAGAGCTTACGAGCAGTACTTC
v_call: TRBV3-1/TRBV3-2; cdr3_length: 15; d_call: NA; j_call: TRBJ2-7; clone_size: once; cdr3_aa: CASSSHRNASYEQYF; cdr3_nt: TGTGCCAGCAGCTCACACCGCAATGCTTCCTACGAGCAGTACTTC
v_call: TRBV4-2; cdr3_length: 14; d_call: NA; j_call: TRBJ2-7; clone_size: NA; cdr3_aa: CASSQEQQDYEQYF; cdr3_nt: TGTGCCAGCAGCCAAGAACAGCAAGACTACGAGCAGTACTTC
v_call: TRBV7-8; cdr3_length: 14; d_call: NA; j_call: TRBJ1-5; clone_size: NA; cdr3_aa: CASSLQGTKQPQHF; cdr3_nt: TGTGCCAGCAGTCTACAGGGTACTAAGCAGCCCCAGCATTTT
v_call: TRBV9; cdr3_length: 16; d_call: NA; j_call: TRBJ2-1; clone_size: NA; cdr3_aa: CASSARQLSSYNEQFF; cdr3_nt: TGTGCCAGCAGCGCCCGACAGTTGAGCTCCTACAATGAGCAGTTCTTC
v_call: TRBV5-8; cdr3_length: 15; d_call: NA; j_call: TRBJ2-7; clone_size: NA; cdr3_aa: CASSLKAGGTYEQYF; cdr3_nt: TGTGCCAGCAGCTTGAAGGCAGGGGGGACCTACGAGCAGTACTTC
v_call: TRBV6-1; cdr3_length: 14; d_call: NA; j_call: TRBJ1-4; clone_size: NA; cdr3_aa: CASSEEGRREKLFF; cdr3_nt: TGTGCCAGCAGTGAAGAGGGGCGCAGGGAAAAACTGTTTTTT
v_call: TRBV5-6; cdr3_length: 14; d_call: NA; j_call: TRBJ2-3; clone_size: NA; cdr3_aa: CASSRGTPDATQYF; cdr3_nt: TGTGCCAGCAGCCGCGGGACTCCCGACGCCACGCAGTATTTT
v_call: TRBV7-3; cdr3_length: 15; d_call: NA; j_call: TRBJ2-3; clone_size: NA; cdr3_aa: CASSSYRAETDTQYF; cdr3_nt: TGTGCCAGCAGCTCCTACAGGGCGGAGACAGATACGCAGTATTTT
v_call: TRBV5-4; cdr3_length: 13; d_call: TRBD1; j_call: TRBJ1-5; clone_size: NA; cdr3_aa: CASSPGGDQPQHF; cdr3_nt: TGTGCCAGCAGCCCAGGGGGCGATCAGCCCCAGCATTTT
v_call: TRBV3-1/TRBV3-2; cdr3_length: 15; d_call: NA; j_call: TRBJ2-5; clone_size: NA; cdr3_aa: CASSQERGREETQYF; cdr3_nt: TGTGCCAGCAGCCAAGAAAGGGGCAGGGAAGAGACCCAGTACTTC
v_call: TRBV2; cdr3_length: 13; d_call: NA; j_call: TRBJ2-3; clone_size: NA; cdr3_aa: CASGDGSTDTQYF; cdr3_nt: TGTGCCAGCGGCGACGGGAGCACAGATACGCAGTATTTT
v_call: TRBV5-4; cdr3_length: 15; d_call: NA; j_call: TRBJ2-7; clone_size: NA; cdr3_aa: CASSAWGGLPYEQYF; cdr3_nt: TGTGCCAGCAGCGCGTGGGGGGGCCTTCCCTACGAGCAGTACTTC
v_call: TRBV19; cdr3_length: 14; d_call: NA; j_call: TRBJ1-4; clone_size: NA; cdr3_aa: CASSIRPAGEKLFF; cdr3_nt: TGTGCCAGTAGTATTAGACCCGCCGGGGAAAAACTGTTTTTT
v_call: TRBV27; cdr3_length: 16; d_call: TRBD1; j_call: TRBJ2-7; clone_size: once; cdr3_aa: CASSLILGQGAYEQYF; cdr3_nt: TGTGCCAGCAGTTTAATCCTAGGACAGGGGGCCTACGAGCAGTACTTC
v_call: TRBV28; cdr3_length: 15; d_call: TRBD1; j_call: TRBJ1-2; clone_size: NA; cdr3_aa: CASSPGGQGLRGYTF; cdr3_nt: TGTGCCAGCAGCCCCGGGGGACAGGGCCTGAGGGGCTACACCTTC